This T cell receptor beta chain derives from a study of blood T cell repertoires in COVID-19. About the research overall: Acute-phase and convalescent COVID-19 samples originated in the United States, Italy and Spain. T cells, B-cell-depleted T cells, or PBMCs supplied cDNA or gDNA.

The CDR3 runs to 14 residues. In germline, CDR1 is LGHDT, CDR2 YNNKEL (reference sequence). The J segment lost 3 bases and the V segment lost 4 bases, leaving 5 bases of the junction unmatched. Per the study methods: Researchers report that nucleated cell counts were estimated from reference gene primer amplification. Clones were read by immunoSEQ multiplex PCR, and TCRdb kept only the in-frame ones, dropping some. From that table come the V and J calls and clone size; the DNA was used to work out D and trimming. The table lists 120,000 to 150,000 clones, around 90% of them singletons. The sequence was obtained from a woman between 45 and 65 years old with acute or convalescent COVID-19. The rearrangement uses TRBV3-1 (or the pseudogene TRBV3-2) and TRBJ2-7; TRBD2 agrees at 8 bases. Input material: peripheral blood. The CDR3 DNA sequence: TGTGCCAGCAGCCCTCCGGGAGGGCGCTACGAGCAGTACTTC. Its translation: CASSPPGGRYEQYF.